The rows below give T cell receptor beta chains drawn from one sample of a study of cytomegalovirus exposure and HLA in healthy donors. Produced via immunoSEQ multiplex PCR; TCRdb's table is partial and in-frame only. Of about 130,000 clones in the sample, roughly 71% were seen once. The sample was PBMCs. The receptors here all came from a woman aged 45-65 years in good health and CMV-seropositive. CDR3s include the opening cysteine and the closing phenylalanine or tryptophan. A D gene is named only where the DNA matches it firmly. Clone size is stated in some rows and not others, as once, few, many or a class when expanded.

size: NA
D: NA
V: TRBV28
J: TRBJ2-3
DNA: TGTGCCAGCAGTCCGCCAGGGAAGGCCCTATGGGATACGCAGTATTTT
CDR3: CASSPPGKALWDTQYF

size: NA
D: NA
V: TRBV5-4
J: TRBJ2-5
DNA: TGTGCCAGCAGCTTGGAAAGCGGACAAGAGACCCAGTACTTC
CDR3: CASSLESGQETQYF

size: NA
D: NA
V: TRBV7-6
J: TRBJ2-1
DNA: TGTGCCAGCAGCTTAGCGTACGGGGTCTCCTACAATGAGCAGTTCTTC
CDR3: CASSLAYGVSYNEQFF

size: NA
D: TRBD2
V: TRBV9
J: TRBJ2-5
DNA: TGTGCCAGCAGCAGGGGAGGGGTCAACCAGGAGACCCAGTACTTC
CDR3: CASSRGGVNQETQYF

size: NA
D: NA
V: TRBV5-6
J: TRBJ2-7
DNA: TGTGCCAGCAGCTTGGACAGGGTGGGGGAGCAGTACTTC
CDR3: CASSLDRVGEQYF

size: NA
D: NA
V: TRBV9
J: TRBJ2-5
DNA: TGTGCCAGCAGCGTAGGAAGGGGGGAGACCCAGTACTTC
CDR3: CASSVGRGETQYF

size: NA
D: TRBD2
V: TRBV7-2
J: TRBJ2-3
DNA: TGTGCCAGCAGCCGGGGAGGGCGTAGCACAGATACGCAGTATTTT
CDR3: CASSRGGRSTDTQYF

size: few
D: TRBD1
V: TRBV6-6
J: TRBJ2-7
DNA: TGTGCCAGCAGTTACTCGGGGACAGGGGTCTACGAGCAGTACTTC
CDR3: CASSYSGTGVYEQYF

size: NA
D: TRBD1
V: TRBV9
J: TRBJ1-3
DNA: TGTGCCAGCAGCCCCCAGACAGGGTCCTCTGGAAACACCATATATTTT
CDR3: CASSPQTGSSGNTIYF

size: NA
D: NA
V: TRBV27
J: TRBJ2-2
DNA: TGTGCCAGCAGTTTAATGGGGGGACCCAACACCGGGGAGCTGTTTTTT
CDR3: CASSLMGGPNTGELFF

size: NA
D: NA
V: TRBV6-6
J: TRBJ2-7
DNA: TGTGCCAGCAGGTCCGGCAGGTTCACCGAGCAGTACTTC
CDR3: CASRSGRFTEQYF

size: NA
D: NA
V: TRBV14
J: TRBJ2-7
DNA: TGTGCCAGCAGCCAAGTCGTCGCAGGCTATCGCTCCTACGAGCAGTACTTC
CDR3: CASSQVVAGYRSYEQYF

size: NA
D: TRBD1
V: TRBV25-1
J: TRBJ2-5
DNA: TGTGCCAGCAGTACCCTCGGACAGGGCGATGAGACCCAGTACTTC
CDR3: CASSTLGQGDETQYF

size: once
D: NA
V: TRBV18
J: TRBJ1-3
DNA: TGTGCCAGCTCACCACCACGCCGGGGGGACCGCTCTGGAAACACCATATATTTT
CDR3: CASSPPRRGDRSGNTIYF

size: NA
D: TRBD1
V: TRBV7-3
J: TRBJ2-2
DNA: TGTGCCAGCAGCCCGGGACAGGGATCCGGGGAGCTGTTTTTT
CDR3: CASSPGQGSGELFF

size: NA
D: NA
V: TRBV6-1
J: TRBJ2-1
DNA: TGTGCCAGCATCAAGGAGGAGCGTTCCTACAATGAGCAGTTCTTC
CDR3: CASIKEERSYNEQFF

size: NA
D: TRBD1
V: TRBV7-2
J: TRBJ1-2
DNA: TGTGCCAGCAGCTTAGACTGGCAGGGGGGTGGTGGCTACACCTTC
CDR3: CASSLDWQGGGGYTF

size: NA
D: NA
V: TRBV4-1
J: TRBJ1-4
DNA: TGCGCCAGCAGCCAAGCGGTGTCAGGGTGGGGTGAAAAACTGTTTTTT
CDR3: CASSQAVSGWGEKLFF

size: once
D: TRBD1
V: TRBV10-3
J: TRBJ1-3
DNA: TGTGCCACGACTTTACAGGGGGGCCCCTCTGGAAACACCATATATTTT
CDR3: CATTLQGGPSGNTIYF

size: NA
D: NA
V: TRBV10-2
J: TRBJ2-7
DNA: TGCGCCAGCCTTTCAGGACTAACCTGGGAGCAGTACTTC
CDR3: CASLSGLTWEQYF

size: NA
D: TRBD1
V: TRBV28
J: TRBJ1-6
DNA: TGTGCCAGCAGTTTGCTCGGACAGGGGAATTCACCCCTCCACTTT
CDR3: CASSLLGQGNSPLHF

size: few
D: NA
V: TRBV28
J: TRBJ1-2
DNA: TGTGCCAGCAGTTTCCCGGGGGGATTTGGCTACACCTTC
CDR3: CASSFPGGFGYTF

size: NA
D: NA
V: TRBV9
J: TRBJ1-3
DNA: TGTGCCAGCAGCGTCACCACACAGGGCCTGGGTGGAAACACCATATATTTT
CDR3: CASSVTTQGLGGNTIYF

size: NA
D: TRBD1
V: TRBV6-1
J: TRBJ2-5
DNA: TGTGCCAGCAGTGAAATAGACAGGGGAGAGACCCAGTACTTC
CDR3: CASSEIDRGETQYF

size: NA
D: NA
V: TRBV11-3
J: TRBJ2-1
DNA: TGTGCCAGCAGCTTAGTCTCACAGAGCAATGAGCAGTTCTTC
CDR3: CASSLVSQSNEQFF

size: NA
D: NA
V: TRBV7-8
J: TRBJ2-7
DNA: TGTGCCAGCAGCCCAAGAGGGGAGCAGTACTTC
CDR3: CASSPRGEQYF

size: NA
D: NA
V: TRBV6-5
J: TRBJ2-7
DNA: TGTGCCAGCAGTGAGTGGGGCAGGGCCTACGAGCAGTACTTC
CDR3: CASSEWGRAYEQYF

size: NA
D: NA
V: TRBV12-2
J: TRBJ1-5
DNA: TGTGCAAGTCGCTTTGGAGACCTGGGCAATCAGCCCCAGCATTTT
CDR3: CASRFGDLGNQPQHF

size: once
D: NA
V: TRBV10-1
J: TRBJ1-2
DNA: TGCGCCAGCAGTGGGAGCAGGGATGGGGGCTACACCTTC
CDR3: CASSGSRDGGYTF

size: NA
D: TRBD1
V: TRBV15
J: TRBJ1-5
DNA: TGTGCCACCAGCAGGGGACAGACTTATAATCAGCCCCAGCATTTT
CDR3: CATSRGQTYNQPQHF

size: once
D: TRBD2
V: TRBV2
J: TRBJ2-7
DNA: TGTGCCAGCAAAGGTGATAGCGGGGGTTACTACGAGCAGTACTTC
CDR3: CASKGDSGGYYEQYF

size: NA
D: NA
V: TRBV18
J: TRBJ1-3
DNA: TGTGCCAGCTCACCCAAGGGGGACACCATATATTTT
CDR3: CASSPKGDTIYF

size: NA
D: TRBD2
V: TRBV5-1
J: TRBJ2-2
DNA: TGCGCCAGCACCGGGGGGTCTGCGGGCACCGGGGAGCTGTTTTTT
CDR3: CASTGGSAGTGELFF

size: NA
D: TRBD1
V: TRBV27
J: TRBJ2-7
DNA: TGTGCCAGCAGTTCAGGGACAGGGGCGCCCTACGAGCAGTACTTC
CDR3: CASSSGTGAPYEQYF

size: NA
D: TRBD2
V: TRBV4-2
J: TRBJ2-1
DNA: TGTGCCAGCAGCGTAATAGCGGGGGGGCTGATAAATGAGCAGTTCTTC
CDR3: CASSVIAGGLINEQFF

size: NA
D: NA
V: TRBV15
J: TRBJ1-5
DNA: TGTGCCACCAGCAGAGATCGGGGTGGGTCGGTTCAGCCCCAGCATTTT
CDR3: CATSRDRGGSVQPQHF

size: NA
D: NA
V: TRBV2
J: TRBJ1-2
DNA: TGTGCCACTCAACCAGGGGCACTAGGCTACACCTTC
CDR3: CATQPGALGYTF

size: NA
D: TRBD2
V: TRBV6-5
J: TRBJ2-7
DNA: TGTGCCAGCAGTAGAGAAGGGACTAACGAGCAGTACTTC
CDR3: CASSREGTNEQYF

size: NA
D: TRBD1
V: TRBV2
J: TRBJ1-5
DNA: TGTGCCAGCAGTGAGGGACAGGGACATCAGCCCCAGCATTTT
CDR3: CASSEGQGHQPQHF

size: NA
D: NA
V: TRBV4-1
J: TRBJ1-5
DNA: TGCGCCAGCAGCCAAGGGGGTCAGGGAACGGGTCAGCCCCAGCATTTT
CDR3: CASSQGGQGTGQPQHF

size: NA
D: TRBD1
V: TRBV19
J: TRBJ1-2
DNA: TGTGCCAGTAGTCCCGGGACAGGGAGTAACTATGGCTACACCTTC
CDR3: CASSPGTGSNYGYTF

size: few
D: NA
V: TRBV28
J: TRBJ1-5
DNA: TGTGCCAGCATGGCAGGGTACCAGCCCCAGCATTTT
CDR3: CASMAGYQPQHF

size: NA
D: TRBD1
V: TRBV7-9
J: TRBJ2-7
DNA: TGTGCCAGCAGCTTAGACAGGGGGCGCTCCTACGAGCAGTACTTC
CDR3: CASSLDRGRSYEQYF

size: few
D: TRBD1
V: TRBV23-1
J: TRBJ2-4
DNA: TGCGCCAGCAGTCGACGATGTCCCGGGACAGGGGAATCGGCCAAAAACATTCAGTACTTC
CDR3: CASSRRCPGTGESAKNIQYF

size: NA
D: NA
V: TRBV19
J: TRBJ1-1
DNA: TGTGCCAGTAGTTACGGACTGTATCTTGAAGCTTTCTTT
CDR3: CASSYGLYLEAFF